The rows below give T cell receptor beta chains drawn from one sample of a study of T cell responses to AZD1222 COVID-19 vaccine. Assay used: immunoSEQ multiplex PCR; TCRdb lists only in-frame clones, some missing. The profile shows over 100,000 clones, about 87% of them singletons. This specimen was peripheral blood, taken on day 0 of AZD1222 vaccination. The receptors come from an adult in good health. CDR3s include the opening cysteine and the closing phenylalanine or tryptophan. The D gene is left open where the match is weak. Not all rows give a size; the values are once, few, many and, for expanded clones, a class.

d_gene	abundance	j_gene	v_gene	CDR3aa	CDR3nt
TRBD2	NA	TRBJ2-1	TRBV10-3	CAISEWGLAGGHRGNEQFF	TGTGCCATCAGTGAGTGGGGCCTAGCGGGGGGGCATCGCGGCAATGAGCAGTTCTTC
NA	once	TRBJ2-3	TRBV7-8	CASSLIAQGTDTQYF	TGTGCCAGCAGCTTAATAGCACAAGGCACAGATACGCAGTATTTT
NA	once	TRBJ1-1	TRBV14	CASSQGTRLMNTEAFF	TGTGCCAGCAGCCAAGGGACCCGATTAATGAACACTGAAGCTTTCTTT
NA	NA	TRBJ2-1	TRBV7-3	CASSLVFF	TGTGCCAGCAGCTTAGTCTTCTTC
TRBD2	few	TRBJ2-7	TRBV6-5	CATSGGPMVEQYF	TGTGCCACATCGGGGGGGCCGATGGTAGAGCAGTACTTC
NA	NA	TRBJ1-1	TRBV2	CASRLSGAFF	TGTGCCAGCAGGCTAAGCGGGGCTTTCTTT
NA	NA	TRBJ1-2	TRBV3-1/TRBV3-2	CASSQSQGRDIHYGYTF	TGTGCCAGCAGCCAAAGCCAAGGCCGGGACATCCACTATGGCTACACCTTC
NA	NA	TRBJ1-6	TRBV7-3	CASSLTQGLLAGYYSPLHF	TGTGCCAGCAGCTTAACTCAAGGCTTACTGGCAGGGTATTATTCACCCCTCCACTTT
TRBD2	NA	TRBJ2-3	TRBV9	CASSPQAGSTDTQYF	TGTGCCAGCAGCCCCCAAGCGGGGAGCACAGATACGCAGTATTTT
NA	NA	TRBJ1-5	TRBV6-1	CASSEGGLLTGPQHF	TGTGCCAGCAGTGAAGGGGGACTGCTTACAGGGCCCCAGCATTTT
TRBD2	NA	TRBJ2-7	TRBV19	CASSMGLAGVGYEQYF	TGTGCCAGTAGTATGGGTCTAGCGGGGGTTGGTTACGAGCAGTACTTC
NA	NA	TRBJ1-1	TRBV28	CASSLWGHLNTEAFF	TGTGCCAGCAGTTTATGGGGACACCTGAACACTGAAGCTTTCTTT
NA	NA	TRBJ2-1	TRBV18	CASSPSPGPSYNEQFF	TGTGCCAGCTCACCCTCGCCTGGCCCCTCCTACAATGAGCAGTTCTTC
NA	NA	TRBJ1-1	TRBV6-5	CASSHSGGNTEAFF	TGTGCCAGCAGTCACTCCGGCGGAAACACTGAAGCTTTCTTT
NA	once	TRBJ2-7	TRBV2	CASRQDSYEQYF	TGTGCCAGCAGACAGGACAGCTACGAGCAGTACTTC
NA	NA	TRBJ1-4	TRBV12-3/TRBV12-4	CASSQPGRRLFF	TGTGCCAGCAGTCAACCAGGGAGAAGACTGTTTTTT
NA	once	TRBJ2-2	TRBV7-3	CASSPRGTNTGELFF	TGTGCCAGCAGCCCGCGGGGAACGAACACCGGGGAGCTGTTTTTT
NA	NA	TRBJ1-3	TRBV12-3/TRBV12-4	CANQENSGNTIYF	TGTGCCAACCAGGAGAACTCTGGAAACACCATATATTTT
TRBD2	NA	TRBJ2-7	TRBV4-1	CASSQAFERTSGEQYF	TGCGCCAGCAGCCAAGCGTTTGAACGGACTAGCGGCGAGCAGTACTTC
NA	NA	TRBJ2-2	TRBV7-8	CASRPGTVTTGELFF	TGTGCCAGCAGACCCGGGACCGTCACCACCGGGGAGCTGTTTTTT
NA	NA	TRBJ1-2	TRBV19	CASSPQSGRGHYGYTF	TGTGCCAGTAGTCCCCAGTCCGGCCGGGGACACTATGGCTACACCTTC
NA	NA	TRBJ1-6	TRBV28	CASSFPVGSPENSPLHF	TGTGCCAGCAGTTTCCCGGTGGGATCCCCGGAAAATTCACCCCTCCACTTT
NA	NA	TRBJ2-5	TRBV6-1	CASSEGRIETQYF	TGTGCCAGCAGTGAAGGACGGATAGAGACCCAGTACTTC
NA	NA	TRBJ1-1	TRBV18	CASSPQSGGNTEAFF	TGTGCCAGCTCCCCGCAGAGTGGGGGGAACACTGAAGCTTTCTTT
TRBD1	NA	TRBJ1-5	TRBV5-8	CASSWDRGGNQPQHF	TGTGCCAGCAGCTGGGACAGGGGAGGCAATCAGCCCCAGCATTTT
NA	NA	TRBJ2-2	TRBV9	CASSANSLSTGELFF	TGTGCCAGCAGCGCCAACAGCCTGAGCACCGGGGAGCTGTTTTTT
TRBD2	NA	TRBJ2-7	TRBV9	CASSPPGRGRYEQYF	TGTGCCAGCAGCCCCCCTGGGCGGGGGAGATACGAGCAGTACTTC
NA	NA	TRBJ1-5	TRBV5-8	CASSISLRPQHF	TGTGCCAGCAGCATATCACTGCGGCCCCAGCATTTT
NA	NA	TRBJ2-1	TRBV4-2	CASSQVLASSYNEQFF	TGTGCCAGCAGCCAGGTTCTAGCGAGCTCCTACAATGAGCAGTTCTTC
NA	NA	TRBJ2-2	TRBV5-4	CASRGGATGELFF	TGTGCCAGCAGGGGTGGCGCTACCGGGGAGCTGTTTTTT
NA	NA	TRBJ1-6	TRBV11-2	CASSLASARWGAYSPLHF	TGTGCCAGCAGCTTAGCTTCCGCCCGCTGGGGGGCCTATTCGCCCCTCCACTTT
NA	NA	TRBJ1-2	TRBV14	CASSRTGPGRVYTF	TGTGCCAGCAGCAGAACAGGGCCAGGGAGGGTCTACACCTTC
NA	NA	TRBJ1-5	TRBV18	CASSQQGDGNQPQHF	TGTGCCAGCTCACAACAGGGAGATGGCAATCAGCCCCAGCATTTT
NA	NA	TRBJ1-1	TRBV30	CAWMRDRNTEAFF	TGTGCCTGGATGCGGGACCGGAACACTGAAGCTTTCTTT
NA	NA	TRBJ1-2	TRBV19	CASSPGVGGYTF	TGTGCCAGTAGTCCAGGGGTGGGTGGCTACACCTTC
TRBD2	NA	TRBJ2-7	TRBV27	CASSFKTSGVTYEQYF	TGTGCCAGCAGTTTCAAGACTAGCGGGGTAACCTACGAGCAGTACTTC
TRBD1	NA	TRBJ1-1	TRBV10-2	CASSLQGANTEAFF	TGCGCCAGCAGTCTACAGGGGGCGAACACTGAAGCTTTCTTT
NA	NA	TRBJ2-7	TRBV7-8	CASSPLTQTYEQYF	TGTGCCAGCAGCCCGCTAACGCAAACCTACGAGCAGTACTTC
NA	NA	TRBJ1-2	TRBV15	CATSRDWGGNYGYTF	TGTGCCACCAGCAGAGACTGGGGGGGGAACTATGGCTACACCTTC
NA	NA	TRBJ1-6	TRBV6-6	CASSYVPTNSPLHF	TGTGCCAGCAGTTACGTCCCTACTAATTCACCCCTCCACTTT
NA	NA	TRBJ1-6	TRBV2	CASRRENSPLHF	TGTGCCAGCAGAAGGGAAAATTCACCCCTCCACTTT
NA	NA	TRBJ2-3	TRBV9	CASSVASRTDTQYF	TGTGCCAGCAGCGTAGCTAGCCGCACAGATACGCAGTATTTT
NA	NA	TRBJ1-1	TRBV4-1	CASSPTGRLNTEAFF	TGCGCCAGCAGCCCTACCGGACGGTTGAACACTGAAGCTTTCTTT
NA	NA	TRBJ1-6	TRBV7-8	CASSLGQALNSPLHF	TGTGCCAGCAGCTTAGGACAGGCCCTTAATTCACCCCTCCACTTT
TRBD1	NA	TRBJ1-4	TRBV10-1	CASSESGTGLEKLFF	TGCGCCAGCAGTGAGTCAGGGACAGGGCTTGAAAAACTGTTTTTT
NA	NA	TRBJ1-1	TRBV28	CASSLSVGSGTEAFF	TGTGCCAGCAGTTTATCCGTAGGGTCCGGCACTGAAGCTTTCTTT
NA	NA	TRBJ1-5	TRBV12-3/TRBV12-4	CASSLGSNQPQHF	TGTGCCAGCAGTTTAGGGAGCAATCAGCCCCAGCATTTT
NA	NA	TRBJ2-7	TRBV9	CASGAGGDSYEQYF	TGTGCCAGCGGAGCAGGGGGGGACTCCTACGAGCAGTACTTC
TRBD1	NA	TRBJ1-5	TRBV20-1	CSASTGTDESNQPQHF	TGCAGTGCTAGTACCGGGACAGACGAGAGCAATCAGCCCCAGCATTTT
TRBD1	NA	TRBJ2-3	TRBV7-6	CASSQRQGDTQYF	TGTGCCAGCAGCCAGCGACAGGGGGATACGCAGTATTTT
NA	NA	TRBJ1-6	TRBV28	CASSPRPRNSPLHF	TGTGCCAGCAGCCCTCGACCCCGAAATTCACCCCTCCACTTT
NA	NA	TRBJ2-7	TRBV5-1	CASSLPSSSYEQYF	TGCGCCAGCAGCTTGCCCTCCAGCTCCTACGAGCAGTACTTC
TRBD1	NA	TRBJ1-2	TRBV5-1	CASGPQGGDGYTF	TGCGCCAGCGGACCACAGGGGGGCGATGGCTACACCTTC
NA	NA	TRBJ1-2	TRBV7-9	CASSQRGGPGYGYTF	TGTGCCAGCAGCCAGCGAGGGGGACCCGGCTATGGCTACACCTTC
TRBD2	once	TRBJ2-3	TRBV5-5	CASSFTSGNTDTQYF	TGTGCCAGCAGCTTTACTAGCGGAAACACAGATACGCAGTATTTT
NA	NA	TRBJ1-4	TRBV4-2	CASSQDEVANEKLFF	TGTGCCAGCAGCCAAGATGAGGTAGCTAATGAAAAACTGTTTTTT
NA	NA	TRBJ2-4	TRBV20-1	CSASPRDDLYF	TGCAGTGCTAGTCCCCGGGACGATCTGTACTTC
NA	NA	TRBJ2-7	TRBV10-2	CASSPPRGGSYEQYF	TGCGCCAGCAGCCCCCCGCGGGGTGGCTCCTACGAGCAGTACTTC
TRBD2	once	TRBJ2-5	TRBV7-2	CASSEGLVGETQYF	TGTGCCAGCAGCGAAGGACTAGTCGGGGAGACCCAGTACTTC